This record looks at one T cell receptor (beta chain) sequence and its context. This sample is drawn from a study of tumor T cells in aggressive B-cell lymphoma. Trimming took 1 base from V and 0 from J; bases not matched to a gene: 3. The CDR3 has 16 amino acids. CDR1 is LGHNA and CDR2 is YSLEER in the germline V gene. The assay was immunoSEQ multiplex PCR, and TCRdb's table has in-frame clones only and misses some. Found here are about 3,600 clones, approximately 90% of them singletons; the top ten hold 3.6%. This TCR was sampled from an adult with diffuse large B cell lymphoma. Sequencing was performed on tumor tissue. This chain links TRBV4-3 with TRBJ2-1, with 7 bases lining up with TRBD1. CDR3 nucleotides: TGCGCCAGCAGCCAAGGGGACAGAAGCTCCTACAATGAGCAGTTCTTC. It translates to CASSQGDRSSYNEQFF.